Each of the 10 T cell receptor beta chains below was sequenced from the same sample in a study of CD8 T cells in ankylosing spondylitis. These TCRs are of unknown antigen specificity. Broader study findings: Ankylosing spondylitis blood appeared to be characterized by a TCR beta motif of roughly eight highly homologous variants.

One entry per CDR3 protein, called by TCRdb with MiXCR from the 5' RACE reads. The profile shows some 840,000 distinct CDR3 sequences, 10% to 15% of them singletons. Sequenced material: blood, either unsorted or a sorted T cell fraction (not recorded which). The source of these receptors is a male donor with ankylosing spondylitis.

The V call is TRBV6-2 or TRBV6-3, the J call TRBJ2-1, with D possibly matching TRBD2 (6 bases). CDR3 length: 14 residues. Germline CDR1 reads MNHEY; CDR2 reads SVGEGT. Trimming left V 6 bases short and J 6 bases short, with 15 bases between. CDR3 nucleotide sequence: TGTGCCAGCAGCCCCGCGGGGAGGACCAATGAGCAGTTCTTC. This encodes CASSPAGRTNEQFF.

This clonotype has a count of ten or more. The rearrangement uses TRBV29-1 and TRBJ1-1; 9 nucleotides line up with TRBD1. CDR1 and CDR2 from the germline V gene are SQVTM and ANQGSEA. The junction had 5 bases not matched to a gene; V was cut back by 5 bases and J by 4 bases. The CDR3 runs 13 residues. For the CDR3, the DNA is TGCAGCGTTAGACAGGGGGTCGGCACTGAAGCTTTCTTT. Translating it yields CSVRQGVGTEAFF.

This clonotype was detected only a few times. The chain employs TRBV7-2 and TRBJ2-5; D is ambiguous. Deletions cut 4 bases from V and 5 bases from J, with 14 bases between. Germline V gene sequence: CDR1 SGHTA, CDR2 FQGNSA. CDR3 length: 14 amino acids. CDR3 sequence (DNA): TGTGCCAGCAGCTCGAGCGTGGCTGGGGAGACCCAGTACTTC. Protein: CASSSSVAGETQYF.

There are many counts of this clonotype. This rearrangement joins TRBV10-3 to TRBJ2-3; no reliable D call. The germline V gene has CDR1 ENHRY and CDR2 SYGVKD. V was shortened by 10 bases and J by 3 bases, with 5 bases between the two germline ends. The CDR3 consists of 10 residues. Here the CDR3 DNA reads TGTGCCACGAAGACAGATACGCAGTATTTT. This encodes CATKTDTQYF.

This clonotype occurred a few times. The J gene is TRBJ2-3, the V gene TRBV7-9, with a possible D match to TRBD1 (6 bases). The CDR3 is 16 amino acids. Germline V CDR1 and CDR2: SEHNR, FQNEAQ (reference sequence). V lost 4 bases to trimming and J lost 0 bases, with 14 bases between them. CDR3 amino acids: CASSSLRGQSTDTQYF. The DNA for the CDR3 is TGTGCCAGCAGCTCCCTACGGGGACAAAGCACAGATACGCAGTATTTT. Full variable domain (outside the CDR3, taken from reference TRBV7-9 and TRBJ2-3): DTGVSQNPRHKITKRGQNVTFRCDPISEHNRLYWYRQTLGQGPEFLTYFQNEAQLEKSRLLSDRFSAERPKGSFSTLEIQRTEQGDSAMYLCASSSLRGQSTDTQYFGPGTRLTVL.

This clonotype showed up many times. The chain uses TRBV20-1 and TRBJ2-7; D unresolved. The CDR3 has 14 amino acids. The germline V gene encodes CDR1 DFQATT and CDR2 SNEGSKA (reference sequence). V was trimmed by 2 bases and J by 2 bases, leaving 13 bases between them. Here the CDR3 reads CSARRAAGAYEQYF. The CDR3 nucleotides read TGCAGTGCTAGACGAGCAGCCGGAGCCTACGAGCAGTACTTC.

This clonotype came up a few times. The chain has TRBV28 and TRBJ2-5, with D perhaps TRBD1 (5 bases). Trimming pared 3 bases from V and 3 bases from J, leaving 11 bases between. Germline CDR1 MDHEN, CDR2 SYDVKM. CDR3 length equals 14 residues. The CDR3 DNA is TGTGCCAGCAGTTTTCGCAGGGTCGAAGAGACCCAGTACTTC. Its protein product is CASSFRRVEETQYF. Full variable domain (missing parts from reference TRBV28 and TRBJ2-5): DVKVTQSSRYLVKRTGEKVFLECVQDMDHENMFWYRQDPGLGLRLIYFSYDVKMKEKGDIPEGYSVSREKKERFSLILESASTNQTSMYLCASSFRRVEETQYFGPGTRLLVL.

This clonotype was counted between two and nine times. J is TRBJ1-1 and V is TRBV5-1; 7 nucleotides match TRBD1. V shed 1 base, J shed 7 bases, and the junction held 4 bases outside the gene matches. This CDR3 spans 13 amino acids. Germline lookup yields CDR1 SGHRS and CDR2 YFSETQ. The CDR3 DNA sequence: TGCGCCAGCAGCTTGACAGGGGAAGGTGAAGCTTTCTTT. This encodes CASSLTGEGEAFF.

There are a few counts of this clonotype. The CDR3 bases are TGTGCCAGCAGTCCACCGATTTTAGGCACTGAAGCTTTCTTT. Amino acid sequence: CASSPPILGTEAFF. The rearrangement uses TRBV6-2 or TRBV6-3 and TRBJ1-1; D not resolved. Germline-derived CDR1 and CDR2 are MNHEY and SVGEGT. The CDR3 totals 14 residues. V was trimmed by 5 bases and J by 4 bases, leaving 14 bases between them.

This clonotype was seen only a few times. The chain couples TRBV18 to TRBJ2-1; 11 nucleotides align to TRBD2. J gave up 5 bases and V 1 base, and 1 base lay outside the gene matches. The CDR3 covers 15 residues. Germline V lookup: CDR1 KGHSH, CDR2 LQKENI. CDR3 in DNA: TGTGCCAGCTCACCACAACTAGCGGGGGACAATGAGCAGTTCTTC. Translation: CASSPQLAGDNEQFF.